The 13 T cell receptor beta chains below all came from one sample that was sequenced in a study of cytomegalovirus exposure and HLA in healthy donors. The PCR was carried out with 60 Vbeta primers and 13 Jbeta primers. Measured with immunoSEQ multiplex PCR; TCRdb has only the in-frame clones, and not every one. The profile shows fewer than 200,000 clones, around 80% of them singletons. The material sequenced was PBMCs. These receptors were obtained from a girl aged 2 to 10 in good health and CMV-seropositive.

This chain uses TRBV28 with TRBJ1-5, with D tentatively TRBD1 (5 bases). Trimming removed 8 bases at V and 7 bases at J, with 18 bases between. CDR1 and CDR2 (germline): MDHEN, SYDVKM. The CDR3 contains 14 residues. For the CDR3, the DNA is TGTGCCAGCCGAGGGACTGACCCGGGGCAGCCCCAGCATTTT. This encodes CASRGTDPGQPQHF.

The V gene is TRBV6-1, the J gene TRBJ2-7; D is possibly TRBD2 (6 bases). Germline CDR1 and CDR2: MNHNS and SASEGT. This CDR3 comprises 11 residues. CDR3 sequence: CAGGGVGEQYF. The CDR3 bases are TGTGCAGGAGGAGGGGTCGGGGAGCAGTACTTC.

The rearrangement joins TRBV4-1 to TRBJ2-1, with 8 nucleotides matching TRBD2. V gave up 1 base and J gave up 1 base; unmatched junction bases: 0. Germline V gene lookup returns CDR1 MGHRA and CDR2 YSYEKL. The CDR3 consists of 15 residues. CDR3 in amino acids: CASSQVAGSYNEQFF. For the CDR3, the DNA is TGCGCCAGCAGCCAAGTAGCGGGGTCCTACAATGAGCAGTTCTTC.

The chain links TRBV4-1 to TRBJ1-5; D might be TRBD1 (6 bases). From germline, CDR1 is MGHRA and CDR2 YSYEKL. The germline V and J ends were trimmed by 5 bases and 6 bases, with 8 bases remaining between them. The CDR3 consists of 12 residues. CDR3 residues: CASSGGAQPQHF. CDR3 nucleotide sequence: TGCGCCAGCAGCGGGGGGGCTCAGCCCCAGCATTTT.

In its sample, this clone was seen once. The V call is TRBV2, the J call TRBJ2-5; TRBD2 is a possible D gene (5 bases). Germline CDR1 is SNHLY and CDR2 is FYNNEI. V lost 2 bases and J lost 1, with 8 bases in between. The CDR3 totals 14 residues. The CDR3 reads CASSEKLVQETQYF. CDR3 nucleotide sequence: TGTGCCAGCAGTGAAAAACTAGTCCAAGAGACCCAGTACTTC.

This clone was seen a single time. The chain is built from TRBV9 and TRBJ2-7, with 7 bases aligning to TRBD1. Germline V gene sequence: CDR1 SGDLS, CDR2 YYNGEE. The J segment lost 2 bases and the V segment lost 2 bases, leaving 7 bases of the junction unmatched. The CDR3 runs to 15 residues. The CDR3, as DNA: TGTGCCAGCAGCGTCTCCGGGACAGTTACCTACGAGCAGTACTTC. The encoded protein is CASSVSGTVTYEQYF. Full variable domain (outside the CDR3, taken from reference TRBV9 and TRBJ2-7): DSGVTQTPKHLITATGQRVTLRCSPRSGDLSVYWYQQSLDQGLQFLIQYYNGEERAKGNILERFSAQQFPDLHSELNLSSLELGDSALYFCASSVSGTVTYEQYFGPGTRLTVT.

The gene calls are TRBV6-1 and TRBJ1-5, with a possible D match to TRBD1 (6 bases). V lost 4 bases, J lost 7 bases, and 14 bases lay in between. The CDR3 consists of 14 residues. Germline V gives CDR1 MNHNS, CDR2 SASEGT. DNA for the CDR3: TGTGCCAGCAGTGGAGGGGGGGAAGAACAGCCCCAGCATTTT. Encoded protein: CASSGGGEEQPQHF.

The V call is TRBV30, the J call TRBJ1-2, with D perhaps TRBD1 (5 bases). The V end lost 7 bases, the J end lost 8 bases, and 14 bases lay between the germline ends. The CDR3 extends over 11 amino acids. The germline CDR1 and CDR2 sequences are GTSNPN and SVGIG (reference sequence). The DNA of the CDR3 is TGTGCCTCCGGCGGGGCAGGCGGCTACACCTTC. It codes for CASGGAGGYTF.

This rearrangement joins TRBV28 to TRBJ2-7, with D perhaps matching TRBD1 (6 bases). The germline gives CDR1 MDHEN, CDR2 SYDVKM. V dropped 6 bases and J dropped 0 bases, with 18 bases sitting between them. The CDR3 length is 16 residues. CDR3 amino acids: CASSRLTGYRSYEQYF. The CDR3 DNA sequence: TGTGCCAGCAGCCGTCTCACAGGGTACCGCTCCTACGAGCAGTACTTC.

This chain uses TRBV5-6 with TRBJ1-5; D is uncertain. Deletions cut 0 bases from V and 6 bases from J, with 13 bases between. Per germline, CDR1 SGHDT and CDR2 YYEEEE. This CDR3 has 15 residues. The CDR3, as DNA: TGTGCCAGCAGCTTGGCCAAAAGAGCCTTTCAGCCCCAGCATTTT. Protein product: CASSLAKRAFQPQHF.

The V call is TRBV5-1, the J call TRBJ2-7; 9 nucleotides match TRBD1. Germline assignment: CDR1 SGHRS and CDR2 YFSETQ. V shed 4 bases, J shed 3 bases, and the junction held 8 bases outside the gene matches. The CDR3 extends over 15 amino acids. The CDR3 nucleotides read TGCGCCAGCAGCAGAGGGACAGGGAACAACTACGAGCAGTACTTC. Protein sequence: CASSRGTGNNYEQYF.

The rearrangement links TRBV6-6 to TRBJ2-5; 7 bases map to TRBD1. The V gene end was trimmed by 6 bases and the J gene end by 5 bases; junction bases not matched to a gene: 0. CDR1 and CDR2 from the germline V gene are MNHNY and SVGAGI (reference sequence). This CDR3 contains 11 residues. CDR3 loop: CASRTGETQYF. CDR3 coding DNA: TGTGCCAGCAGGACAGGGGAGACCCAGTACTTC.

CDR3 in amino acids: CASSRRQGVAEKLFF. The CDR3 DNA is TGCGCCAGCAGCCGAAGACAGGGCGTAGCGGAAAAACTGTTTTTT. The chain carries TRBV4-1 and TRBJ1-4, with 7 bases matching TRBD1. The J segment lost 8 bases and the V segment lost 4 bases, leaving 10 bases of the junction unmatched. Germline CDR1 and CDR2: MGHRA and YSYEKL. This CDR3 spans 15 amino acids.